A selection of T cell receptor beta chains follows, all from one sample in a study of long-term antiretroviral therapy in people with HIV. Using immunoSEQ multiplex PCR, the repertoire was profiled, and TCRdb retains in-frame clones only, with some absent. Among about 20,000 clones listed, approximately 90% were seen once. The sample consisted of unsorted PBMCs, taken approximately 4.4 years before starting antiretroviral therapy. These TCRs come from a woman aged 25 to 39 with HIV. CDR3s leave out the opening cysteine and the closing phenylalanine or tryptophan. A D gene is named only where the DNA matches it firmly. Part of the rows lack a size; the others show once, few, many or a class for expanded clones.

d_call clone_size j_call cdr3_length v_call cdr3_aa
- - TRBJ2-7 13 TRBV4-2 ASSQAWDLVYEQY
TRBD2 - TRBJ2-7 12 TRBV5-1 ASSSSGGATEQY
- - TRBJ1-2 11 TRBV6-1 ASKERAGDGYT
- - TRBJ1-4 12 TRBV19 ASFWGSLNEKLF
TRBD1 - TRBJ1-2 13 TRBV7-2 ASSLRGPANYGYT
TRBD1 - TRBJ2-1 13 TRBV9 ASSVGPTGVNEQF
- - TRBJ1-5 13 TRBV5-6 ASSPGWGSDQPQH
TRBD1 - TRBJ1-6 13 TRBV6-5 ASSQPGQGISPLH
TRBD1 - TRBJ2-7 9 TRBV10-3 AVRQGYEQY
- - TRBJ1-5 12 TRBV19 ASNTGGLGQPQH
TRBD1 - TRBJ1-1 14 TRBV7-9 ASSLDFGTANTEAF
TRBD1 - TRBJ2-7 13 TRBV9 ASSVEGQGAFEQY
- - TRBJ2-7 12 TRBV19 ASATGFGSYEQY
- once TRBJ2-6 16 TRBV5-5 ASSLQDSRIRGANVLT
- - TRBJ2-2 11 TRBV9 ASTDRNTGELF
- - TRBJ2-5 12 TRBV5-1 ASSLEQGRETQY
TRBD2 - TRBJ2-5 14 TRBV5-8 ASIALRASGVETQY
- once TRBJ1-2 12 TRBV30 AWSVDSRRGGYT
- - TRBJ1-5 11 TRBV2 ASSTDGEGPQH
- once TRBJ2-3 12 TRBV5-1 ASSLAGATDTQY
- - TRBJ2-3 12 TRBV6-5 ASSYGGGTDTQY
- - TRBJ1-4 13 TRBV7-2 ASSGTYATNEKLF
TRBD1 medium-sized TRBJ1-2 12 TRBV27 ASSLQGGNYGYT
- - TRBJ2-1 12 TRBV19 ASSIQEYWDEQF
TRBD1 - TRBJ1-5 12 TRBV7-2 ASSSRGHNQPQH
TRBD1 - TRBJ1-1 13 TRBV4-1 ASSHDNQGAREAF
- - TRBJ2-3 12 TRBV4-3 ASSQAIGTDTQY
- once TRBJ2-3 13 TRBV7-2 ASSLTFVSTDTQY
- - TRBJ2-3 13 TRBV5-1 ASSGSGGREDTQY
- - TRBJ2-1 12 TRBV19 ASSRNTLYNEQF
- - TRBJ1-1 15 TRBV2 ASRRRPSTRANTEAF